This T cell receptor (beta chain) appears in the sequencing data of a study of cytomegalovirus exposure and HLA in healthy donors (dated by TCRdb to about 2017). Background on the whole study: An earlier analysis of more than 550 of the donors reported about 280 Gb of sequence data and 117 million unique TCR beta sequences obtained from about 179 million T cells. All discovery cohort repertoires had been generated using a single sequencing platform. Class I and class II HLA loci were covered by the typing at four-digit resolution. The study profiled the T cell repertoires of hundreds of subjects by immunosequencing and related them to cytomegalovirus serostatus. To decide whether each TCR beta V gene segment behaved as functional or pseudogenic, an earlier analysis of some 570 of the donors relied on high-throughput TCR beta sequencing. About five DR-DQ haplotypes were handled as single units for association and clustering, since linkage in the cohort was strong. The study aimed to test whether cataloging public T cell receptors could reveal signatures of past pathogen exposure. Besides the first cohort of 500 to 700 subjects, a separate validation cohort made up of over 100 different subjects was used. To study patterns of TCR occurrence, a later analysis re-analyzed previously published TCR beta repertoires from under 750 donors and added high-resolution HLA genotyping. Approximately 310 gigabases of sequencing data and 70 million to 100 million unique TCR sequences made up an early release that covered several hundred HLA-typed donors. Alongside the repertoire data, information on donor age, sex, ethnicity and CMV serostatus was compiled. Across roughly 420 genotyped donors of the cohort, an average of about 250,000 unique TCR beta nucleotide sequences per donor were sequenced, and 15% to 20% of those sequences were non-productive. The later analysis used no new phenotypic data to find candidate immune exposures, relying instead on TCR beta sequences and their occurrence across donors. Typing coverage varied by locus: about 620-630 donors for A, B, C, DRB1 and DQB1; around 560 for DQA1; more than 600 for DPA1; roughly 470 for DPB1. In a later genetic analysis, genome-wide SNP genotypes for about three fifths of the roughly 670 donors were used, and that subset was treated as a discovery cohort. To predict cytomegalovirus infection status, the study combined high-throughput TCR immunosequencing, statistical association of individual TCRs with disease status, and machine learning. Of the roughly 400 genotyped donors, about 84% fell in the genetic ancestry cluster associated with self-reported Caucasian donors.

Libraries came from the immunoSEQ multiplex PCR assay. The multiplex PCR relied on a mix of 60 forward primers for TCR Vbeta segments and 13 reverse primers for TCR Jbeta segments. The CDR3 region of rearranged TCR beta genes was amplified from genomic DNA with a multiplex PCR assay. On the Illumina HiSeq System, the amplified TCR beta libraries were sequenced as 87-base-pair reads. The study's own analysis went as follows. A later analysis tallied 80 million to 95 million unique TCR beta chains across the 666 repertoires, and about 12 million of those chains were shared by two or more donors. Raw reads were error-corrected and collapsed into unique sequences by a nearest-neighbor algorithm in which closely related sequences were merged to remove PCR and sequencing errors. Alignment of CDR3 sequences to IMGT reference sequences was used to assign V, D and J gene segments. Each retained sequence needed at least a six-nucleotide match to both a V gene segment and a J gene segment. A rearrangement was called productive if the CDR3 had no stop codons and remained in frame with V and J, and every other rearrangement was called non-productive. Following IMGT convention, CDR3 was defined as the stretch from the second conserved V-encoded cysteine up to the conserved J-encoded phenylalanine. In an earlier analysis of approximately 590 of the donors, sequences lacking an unambiguous match to a single V gene segment were excluded. In an earlier analysis of more than 500 of the donors, a V segment was called functional when productive rearrangements were above 56.7%, and segregating when the standard deviation between donors exceeded 5%. A statistical classification framework was developed to diagnose cytomegalovirus status using the catalog of TCR beta chain sequences. V and J gene assignment, in a later analysis, came from comparing TCR nucleotide sequences with IMGT/GENE-DB human TR gene sequences. A later analysis assigned CDR3 sequences and most-parsimonious VDJ recombination scenarios with the TCRdist pipeline. In a later analysis, each TCR beta chain was defined by its CDR3 amino acid sequence together with its V-gene family, and reads without a unique V-gene family were excluded. A later analysis removed 450 to 600 highly shared, low-generation-probability nucleotide sequences to deal with suspected cross-contamination and a sequencing artifact. In a later analysis, a clonal expansion index was calculated for each public chain from normalized within-repertoire ranks of inferred template counts. In a later analysis, generation probabilities were computed using a VDJ recombination model fitted to out-of-frame rearrangements, and the results were checked against IGoR. Hypergeometric tests were used in a later analysis to score TCR-TCR, TCR-HLA and TCR-CMV co-occurrence, with a repertoire-size bias correction applied to the TCR pairs. A later analysis estimated false discovery rates by permuting HLA or CMV assignments 20 times. In a later analysis, co-occurring TCRs were grouped using DBSCAN, with TCRdist sequence similarity added in when clustering inside HLA-allele-positive subsets. For co-occurrence clustering, repertoires with fewer than 30,000 or more than 120,000 public chains were excluded, along with about five repertoires with anomalous nucleotide sharing. Drawn from immuneACCESS, this table holds only the in-frame rearrangements with V and J called that TCRdb kept. Clones are partly lost; checked studies trace under half to an unresolved V gene and leave the rest unexplained. V and J calls plus clone size are reproduced from that table; the DNA served to infer D and trimming. The sample yields 60,000 or so clones; roughly 70% were counted once. 20% to 30% of the sample is taken by the ten largest.

As to this clone: The antigen it binds to is not known. The sample holds no much larger clone one base away, and base qualities are not on file.

The full study reports these points: Three of the identified cytomegalovirus-associated TCR beta chains were confirmed in vitro to be specific for cytomegalovirus antigens. Cytomegalovirus status was reported to be diagnosed by the classifier with high specificity and sensitivity in both the original and validation cohorts. A later analysis found that TCR association rates varied across HLA loci, with DRB1 alleles showing the most associated TCRs and HLA-C alleles the fewest. In an earlier analysis of several hundred of the donors, most TCR beta V segments were observed in productive rearrangements about 87% or about 30% of the time, broadly matching IMGT annotations. In this cohort, only TCR beta chains were sequenced, and detectable features were limited by the absence of alpha or paired-chain data. Strong co-occurrence of HLA alleles, especially DR and DQ, made assigning TCR associations to individual alleles difficult. A later analysis reported that several top co-occurrence clusters appeared linked to parvovirus B19, influenza, CMV and Epstein-Barr virus. A cluster of highly shared sequence variants was judged likely to represent a technical artifact of the sequencing pipeline. The earlier analysis of 587 of the donors excluded about 16 rarely observed V segments, including chromosome 9 orphons, because counts were too low. Compared with the approximately 700-donor mean, donors in an Asian-associated ancestry cluster had fewer N-insertions in productive TCRs, according to a later genetic analysis. Compared with equally common non-associated chains, HLA-associated TCR beta chains in a later analysis were more clonally expanded and had lower generation probabilities. It was suggested by the authors that the approach could potentially be generalized to other disease states and immunological phenotypes. Some IMGT-functional V segments, including TRBV6-2 and TRBV6-3, could not be distinguished by the 87-base-pair reads and were therefore excluded. A further reported finding was that TCR beta sequences accurately predicted the HLA-A and HLA-B alleles for most subjects in the first cohort. The presence/absence analyses assumed that sequencing depth was roughly uniform across donors, and that assumption may not be true. Most TCR sequences were observed very rarely across donors, whereas some public TCRs were present in many individuals. At a false discovery rate of 0.05, a later analysis linked 16,951 TCR beta sequences to specific HLA alleles. In a later genetic analysis, a missense DCLRE1C variant was associated with V-gene and J-gene trimming of TCR beta chains, and the association was replicated in an independent cohort. Correlated functional status among segregating V segments might reflect linkage disequilibrium, but an unknown experimental factor could not be ruled out. Because HLA typing was missing for some donors at each locus, association tests included only the typed subset. The study gave a list of 150 to 200 TCR beta chains associated with cytomegalovirus. CMV serostatus was the only immune exposure information available for the cohort. In a later analysis, most CMV-associated TCR beta chains were found to appear HLA-restricted, with HLA associations seemingly driven largely by CMV exposure.

The cohort consisted of some 730 healthy bone marrow donors. Cohort members were all nominally healthy when sampled, although unrecorded immune exposures were likely present. The donor was CMV seropositive and belonged to the group of more than 250 seropositive cohort members. Each donor provided a peripheral blood sample, and peripheral blood mononuclear cells were used for TCR beta sequencing. The Qiagen DNeasy Blood Extraction Kit was used to extract genomic DNA from the blood cell samples. Trimming leaves V shorter by 5 bases and J shorter by 8 bases, with the junction holding 14 bases beyond the gene matches. Inclusive of the bounding cysteine and phenylalanine, the CDR3 is 17 residues long. The only DNA kept is the CDR3, 51 bases in frame from the first base. CDR1 and CDR2 (SGHNT, YENEEA) derive from the germline V gene.

The sequence is built from TRBV11-3 and TRBJ2-1, with 11 central nucleotides matching TRBD2. Sample: PBMCs. The TCR sequence derives from a man in his fifties in good health and CMV-seropositive. The nucleotides are TGTGCCAGCAGCCCAACCCCCGGGACTAGCGGTTTCGATGAGCAGTTCTTC. The encoded protein is CASSPTPGTSGFDEQFF.